This T cell receptor (beta chain) was obtained from a study of cytomegalovirus exposure and HLA in healthy donors. Across the whole study: Within the Caucasian-associated ancestry cluster were roughly 81% of the roughly 400 genotyped donors. Overall study results and limits: Whilst most TCR sequences proved rare, a subset of public TCRs occurred across many donors. Most of the CMV-associated TCR beta chains (in a later analysis) appeared to be HLA-restricted.

PCR amplification relied on 60 Vbeta primers (plus 13 Jbeta primers). Repertoires were generated with immunoSEQ multiplex PCR, while TCRdb's copy carries only in-frame clones and drops some. This sample has some 170,000 clones; about 10% occur once, and the top ten carry approximately 1.4%. Germline V gene sequence: CDR1 GTSNPN, CDR2 SVGIG (reference sequence). This CDR3 has 15 amino acids. Trimming stripped 4 bases from V and 0 bases from J, with 13 bases between. As for this clone: What it recognizes is unknown.

The receptor was derived from a woman aged 25 to 39 in good health and CMV-seropositive. Sequencing was done on a sample of PBMCs. The genes are TRBV30 and TRBJ2-1; weak D call: TRBD2 (5 bases). Here the CDR3 DNA reads TGTGCCTGGAACGAGCGGTCGAGCTCCTACAATGAGCAGTTCTTC. It specifies CAWNERSSSYNEQFF.